This T cell receptor (beta chain) appears in the sequencing data of a study of response to subunit inactivated influenza vaccine. Notes on the study in general: That few new T cells are recruited by each seasonal influenza vaccination was the authors' suggestion.

This CDR3 has 16 amino acids. Per germline, CDR1 SGHAT and CDR2 FQNNGV. V lost 6 bases and J lost 6; bases outside the gene matches: 11. TCRdb re-derived calls from the RT-PCR reads in MiXCR, one entry per CDR3 protein. The profile shows fewer than 800,000 distinct CDR3 sequences, around 16% of them singletons. This clonotype was counted between two and nine times. Its antigen remains unknown. The sample here was PBMCs from blood, taken 11 to 12 days after vaccination. The chain has TRBV11-2 and TRBJ2-1; 10 nucleotides line up with TRBD2. The clonotype comes from a man between 45 and 60 years old who received an inactivated influenza vaccine. In DNA form, the CDR3 reads TGTGCCAGCAGTTCGACTAGCGGGTCCTCTTTCAATGAGCAGTTCTTC. Translated: CASSSTSGSSFNEQFF.